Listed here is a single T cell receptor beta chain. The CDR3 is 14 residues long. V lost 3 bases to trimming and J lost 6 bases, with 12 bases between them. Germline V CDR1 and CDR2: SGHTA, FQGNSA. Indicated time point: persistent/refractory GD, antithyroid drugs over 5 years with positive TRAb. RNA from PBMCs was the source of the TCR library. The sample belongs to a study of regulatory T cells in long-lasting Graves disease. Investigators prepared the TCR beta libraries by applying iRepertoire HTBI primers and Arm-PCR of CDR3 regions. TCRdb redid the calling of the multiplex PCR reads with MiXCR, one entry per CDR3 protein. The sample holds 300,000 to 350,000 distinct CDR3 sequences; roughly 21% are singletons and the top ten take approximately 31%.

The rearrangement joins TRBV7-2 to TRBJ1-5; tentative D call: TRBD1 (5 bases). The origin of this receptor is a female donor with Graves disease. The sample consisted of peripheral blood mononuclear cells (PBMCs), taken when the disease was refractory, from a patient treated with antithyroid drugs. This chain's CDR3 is CASSFRGGAQPQHF. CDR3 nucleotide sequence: TGTGCCAGCAGCTTTAGGGGTGGGGCTCAGCCCCAGCATTTT.